The rows below give T cell receptor beta chains drawn from one sample of a study of identical twins. MiXCR was run by TCRdb on the 5' RACE reads, yielding one entry per CDR3 protein. Among 600,000 to 800,000 distinct CDR3 sequences, 20% to 25% were seen once, and the ten largest hold roughly 4%. The same data also contributed to another study, on T cells expressing NK-cell markers.

Sequenced material: PBMCs. These receptors originate from a woman aged 18-29 years in good health. Each CDR3 is given without its conserved first and last residue. Fields, in order: J gene, CDR3 length, V gene, clone size, CDR3 protein. Some rows have no size entry. The others give once, few or many, or a class for an expanded clone.

TRBJ2-7,12,TRBV5-1,many,ASSYGTASYEQY
TRBJ2-7,14,TRBV7-8,few,ASSLAGTGYSYEQY
TRBJ2-1,10,TRBV10-3,.,AIRETDNEQF
TRBJ1-2,13,TRBV6-5,few,ASSLGDRFTYGYT
TRBJ2-5,9,TRBV5-1,.,ASSQMETQY
TRBJ2-1,9,TRBV10-3,.,AISAGLEQF
TRBJ1-6,13,TRBV5-5,once,ASSPYQGWNSPLH
TRBJ2-6,13,TRBV10-3,.,AINSPRGGANVLT
TRBJ2-7,13,TRBV6-5,few,ASSYSLAATYEQY
TRBJ2-3,17,TRBV4-3,.,ASSQVGALAGVVTDTQY
TRBJ1-2,16,TRBV15,.,ATSNFRDTYPSDYGYT
TRBJ2-3,12,TRBV5-1,many,ASSLMTSTDTQY
TRBJ2-1,13,TRBV5-1,few,ASSRASDIGNEQF
TRBJ2-5,11,TRBV4-3,.,ASSQDLWETQY
TRBJ2-7,10,TRBV7-2,many,ASSLGVGEQY
TRBJ2-1,13,TRBV6-2/TRBV6-3,few,ASSYLGSSYNEQF
TRBJ2-7,12,TRBV9,few,ASSVSQAGDEQY
TRBJ2-7,11,TRBV7-2,.,ASSFNAANEQY
TRBJ2-2,16,TRBV20-1,.,SARSHSGRAGNTGELF
TRBJ2-5,13,TRBV10-2,few,ASSIIDSPKETQY
TRBJ2-1,13,TRBV4-3,.,ASSQEGQPYNEQF
TRBJ1-6,11,TRBV10-3,.,AISDQVDSPLH
TRBJ1-1,12,TRBV6-1,.,ASKAHGGNTEAF
TRBJ2-1,10,TRBV20-1,.,SAGPRDGEQF
TRBJ2-1,12,TRBV27,.,ASSIGTGENEQF
TRBJ2-6,15,TRBV12-3/TRBV12-4,once,ASSRTGGSSGANVLT
TRBJ1-5,14,TRBV12-3/TRBV12-4,few,ASSFGGREVVQPQH
TRBJ2-1,15,TRBV5-1,.,ASSFSRQGRSGNEQF
TRBJ1-1,13,TRBV5-1,.,ASSLSWGRGIEAF
TRBJ2-4,12,TRBV20-1,few,SAPGQLAKNIQY
TRBJ2-5,13,TRBV7-2,few,ASSYQTGGRETQY
TRBJ1-2,16,TRBV5-5,many,ASSFLPHEKGFNYGYT
TRBJ2-7,13,TRBV5-6,many,ASSPARGATYEQY
TRBJ2-1,12,TRBV15,.,ATSRLTGGHEQF
TRBJ2-3,10,TRBV7-9,few,ASLIASDTQY
TRBJ2-2,10,TRBV11-3,.,ASSSQSRELF
TRBJ2-1,16,TRBV12-5,many,ASLRDSSWTGANNEQF
TRBJ2-4,10,TRBV7-2,.,ASSFLAGEHH
TRBJ2-3,16,TRBV11-2,.,ASSLWPASTVDTDTQY
TRBJ2-3,13,TRBV12-3/TRBV12-4,.,ASSVTGSRIDTQY
TRBJ2-6,16,TRBV12-3/TRBV12-4,.,ACSPRTATLSGANVLT
TRBJ2-1,13,TRBV6-1,many,ASSVIAGGSNEQF
TRBJ2-5,10,TRBV7-7,once,ASSGTGETQY
TRBJ2-3,17,TRBV7-2,.,ASSSDILAGRASTDTQY
TRBJ2-5,12,TRBV12-3/TRBV12-4,.,ASSLESIGGTQY
TRBJ2-5,15,TRBV5-1,few,ASSLPPGQETKETQY
TRBJ2-3,13,TRBV5-1,.,ASSLEPRDTDTQY
TRBJ1-1,10,TRBV20-1,few,SVLQGAHEAF
TRBJ2-1,10,TRBV5-1,many,ASSLGHNEQF
TRBJ2-5,11,TRBV29-1,many,SVVKSSQETQY
TRBJ2-1,9,TRBV12-3/TRBV12-4,few,ASSFGRKTL
TRBJ2-5,10,TRBV5-6,many,ASSLIKETQY
TRBJ2-3,13,TRBV5-4,few,ASRRWTGRADTQY
TRBJ2-5,11,TRBV7-2,.,ASSRPGEETQY